A single sample gave rise to the 6 T cell receptor beta chains below, sequenced in a study of T-cell reconstitution after alpha-beta-depleted transplantation in children. A library of TCRbeta sequences, prepared with unique molecular identifiers, was generated. Each CDR3 protein gets one entry after TCRdb re-called the PCR reads with MiXCR. Of about 100,000 distinct CDR3 sequences in the sample, about 6% were seen once. This specimen consisted of PBMCs, mostly from graft donor cells, obtained 360 days after TCRalphabeta/CD19-depleted stem cell transplant. These receptors were obtained from a male patient aged 2 to 10 who had a stem cell transplant for acute lymphoblastic leukemia, so the T cells may come from the graft donor.

The chain is built from TRBV9 and TRBJ2-3; 10 bases agree with TRBD2. V trimming: 0 bases; J trimming: 11 bases; junction bases outside the gene matches: 12. This CDR3 is 16 amino acids long. Germline V CDR1 and CDR2: SGDLS, YYNGEE. Here the CDR3 reads CASSVGAQREGLVQYF. As DNA, the CDR3 is TGTGCCAGCAGCGTAGGCGCCCAGCGGGAGGGCCTGGTGCAGTATTTT.

This clonotype was seen at least ten times. The V gene is TRBV9, the J gene TRBJ2-5; no definite D call. Germline assignment: CDR1 SGDLS and CDR2 YYNGEE. V lost 5 bases, J lost 1 base, and 9 bases lay in between. The CDR3 has 13 residues. DNA of the CDR3: TGTGCCAGCAGTGTCCGGAGCCAAGAGACCCAGTACTTC. It specifies CASSVRSQETQYF.

This clonotype was counted a few times. This rearrangement joins TRBV6-5 to TRBJ1-1; D possibly corresponds to TRBD1 (6 bases). The CDR3 extends over 15 amino acids. V was cut by 2 bases and J by 0 bases, with 10 bases left in between. Germline V lookup: CDR1 MNHEY, CDR2 SVGAGI. The CDR3 region is CASSYRGGLNTEAFF. CDR3 nucleotide sequence: TGTGCCAGCAGTTACAGGGGGGGATTGAACACTGAAGCTTTCTTT.

This clonotype was found many times. The chain joins TRBV9 to TRBJ1-5; perhaps TRBD1 as D (5 bases). This CDR3 comprises 14 residues. Germline lookup yields CDR1 SGDLS and CDR2 YYNGEE. V dropped 3 bases and J dropped 0 bases, with 7 bases sitting between them. The CDR3 region is CASSAGISNQPQHF. The CDR3 nucleotides are TGTGCCAGCAGCGCAGGGATTAGCAATCAGCCCCAGCATTTT.

The chain carries TRBV9 and TRBJ2-7, with no clear D. The CDR3 is 14 residues long. The V and J ends lost 0 bases and 0 bases respectively, with 7 bases between them. The germline CDR1 and CDR2 sequences are SGDLS and YYNGEE. CDR3 residues: CASSVGLFSYEQYF. CDR3 sequence (DNA): TGTGCCAGCAGCGTAGGACTTTTCTCCTACGAGCAGTACTTC.

Only a few counts were recorded for this clonotype. The V call is TRBV13, the J call TRBJ2-7, with a weak D call TRBD1 (5 bases). Trimming shortened V by 5 bases and J by 0 bases, and 14 bases separated the two germline ends. The CDR3 is 15 residues long. CDR1 and CDR2 from the germline V gene are PRHDT and FYEKMQ (reference sequence). The CDR3, as DNA: TGTGCCAGCAGCCAGGTAGGGGCGGCCTCCTACGAGCAGTACTTC. This gives the protein CASSQVGAASYEQYF. Full variable domain (remainder filled in from reference TRBV13 and TRBJ2-7): AAGVIQSPRHLIKEKRETATLKCYPIPRHDTVYWYQQGPGQDPQFLISFYEKMQSDKGSIPDRFSAQQFSDYHSELNMSSLELGDSALYFCASSQVGAASYEQYFGPGTRLTVT.